The 25 T cell receptor beta chains presented below share a single source sample, sequenced in a study of vaccination effects on CD4 cells after COVID-19. The culture ran for about eleven days before CD4+ T cells were isolated. Their recognized antigens are unknown. Only in-frame clones appear in the TCRdb table, and some are missing; sequencing was by immunoSEQ multiplex PCR. The data hold 40,000 to 60,000 clones, with around 74% observed a single time. The source was CD4+ T cells from PBMCs cultured without peptide, collected before COVID-19 vaccination. All receptors come from a human donor who had a prior SARS-CoV-2 infection.

The genes are TRBV6-6 and TRBJ2-7; D is unresolved. CDR3 length: 14 amino acids. The V gene's germline CDR1 is MNHNY and CDR2 SVGAGI (reference sequence). The V gene lost 0 bases and the J gene lost 3 bases, with 9 bases spanning the gap. The DNA of the CDR3 is TGTGCCAGCAGTTACTCCCTTGTTGGCTACGAGCAGTACTTC. It translates to CASSYSLVGYEQYF.

V usage is TRBV7-2 and J usage is TRBJ2-7; 13 nucleotides align to TRBD2. Germline V gives CDR1 SGHTA, CDR2 FQGNSA. The CDR3 contains 17 residues. V gave up 5 bases and J gave up 11 bases; unmatched junction bases: 18. The CDR3 nucleotides read TGTGCCAGCAGCGCACATCGGACCGGGACTAGCGGGGCCAAGGAGTACTTC. This encodes CASSAHRTGTSGAKEYF.

This clone was seen only a few times. The chain joins TRBV12-5 to TRBJ2-1; TRBD1 aligns across 7 bases. Germline loops: CDR1 LGHNT, CDR2 FRNRAP. The J segment lost 0 bases and the V segment lost 8 bases, leaving 22 bases of the junction unmatched. CDR3 length equals 20 residues. CDR3 sequence: CASRTESRGILLSSYNEQFF. The CDR3 DNA follows: TGTGCTAGTAGGACTGAGTCCAGGGGGATCCTATTAAGCTCCTACAATGAGCAGTTCTTC. Full variable domain (missing parts from reference TRBV12-5 and TRBJ2-1): DARVTQTPRHKVTEMGQEVTMRCQPILGHNTVFWYRQTMMQGLELLAYFRNRAPLDDSGMPKDRFSAEMPDATLATLKIQPSEPRDSAVYFCASRTESRGILLSSYNEQFFGPGTRLTVL.

V usage is TRBV18 and J usage is TRBJ2-7, with D perhaps TRBD2 (5 bases). The V end lost 1 base, the J end lost 7 bases, and 14 bases lay between the germline ends. Germline CDR1 and CDR2: KGHSH and LQKENI. The CDR3 contains 14 residues. CDR3 coding DNA: TGTGCCAGCTCACCACTTGGACTTTTACGAGAGCAGTACTTC. Its translation: CASSPLGLLREQYF.

This chain connects TRBV3-1 (or the pseudogene TRBV3-2) to TRBJ2-7; D gene unclear. V dropped 3 bases and J dropped 2 bases, with 5 bases sitting between them. From germline, CDR1 is LGHDT and CDR2 YNNKEL (reference sequence). This CDR3 comprises 12 residues. CDR3 coding DNA: TGTGCCAGCAGCCAGCTAGCCTACGAGCAGTACTTC. It yields the protein CASSQLAYEQYF.

This clone appeared a few times. This chain links TRBV27 with TRBJ1-4, with D possibly TRBD1 on 5 matching bases. The V end was cut by 3 bases, the J end by 2 bases, with 16 bases between. Germline values: CDR1 MNHEY, CDR2 SMNVEV (reference sequence). The CDR3 is 17 residues long. Written as DNA, the CDR3 is TGTGCCAGCAGTTTTCACCAGGGAAATTGGACTAATGAAAAACTGTTTTTT. Translation gives CASSFHQGNWTNEKLFF.

This clone was seen more than once but under ten times. The chain couples TRBV5-6 to TRBJ1-4; 7 nucleotides line up with TRBD1. Per the germline V gene, CDR1 is SGHDT and CDR2 is YYEEEE. Trimming at V came to 1 base and at J to 8 bases, leaving 5 bases not matched to a gene. This CDR3 has 14 residues. CDR3 nucleotides: TGTGCCAGCAGCTTGACAGGGGCTGGAGAAAAACTGTTTTTT. Its protein is CASSLTGAGEKLFF.

The chain has TRBV5-4 and TRBJ2-1; 9 bases fit TRBD2. Unmatched junction bases numbered 8, after V lost 1 base and J lost 9 bases. This CDR3 is built from 15 residues. The germline gives CDR1 SGHNT, CDR2 YYREEE (reference sequence). Here the CDR3 DNA reads TGTGCCAGCAGCTTGCAGGTGGGACTAGCCGCTGAGCAGTTCTTC. It specifies CASSLQVGLAAEQFF.

This clone showed up just a few times. The V and J genes are TRBV5-1 and TRBJ2-4; no definite D call. CDR3 length: 14 amino acids. Trimming shortened V by 0 bases and J by 2 bases, and 6 bases separated the two germline ends. Germline V lookup: CDR1 SGHRS, CDR2 YFSETQ. For the CDR3, the DNA is TGCGCCAGCAGCTTGGTAGGGACCAAAAACATTCAGTACTTC. It codes for CASSLVGTKNIQYF. The full variable domain, in which reference TRBV5-1 and TRBJ2-4 provide the parts outside the CDR3, is KAGVTQTPRYLIKTRGQQVTLSCSPISGHRSVSWYQQTPGQGLQFLFEYFSETQRNKGNFPGRFSGRQFSNSRSEMNVSTLELGDSALYLCASSLVGTKNIQYFGAGTRLSVL.

This rearrangement joins TRBV10-3 to TRBJ2-1, with a tentative D call TRBD1 (7 bases). Trimming removed 0 bases from V and 4 bases from J, with 13 bases in between. In germline, CDR1 is ENHRY, CDR2 SYGVKD. The CDR3 runs 16 residues. CDR3 loop: CAISESGQGGYNEQFF. The CDR3 DNA reads as TGTGCCATCAGTGAGTCGGGGCAGGGGGGTTACAATGAGCAGTTCTTC.

The chain recombines TRBV4-2 with TRBJ2-5; TRBD2 agrees at 13 bases. This CDR3 has 16 amino acids. From germline, CDR1 is LGHNA and CDR2 YNFKEQ. The junction had 7 bases not matched to a gene; V was cut back by 4 bases and J by 5 bases. CDR3 sequence (DNA): TGTGCCAGCAGCCGGGGACTAGCGGGATTGCGGGAGACCCAGTACTTC. This gives the protein CASSRGLAGLRETQYF.

The chain combines TRBV4-2 with TRBJ2-4, with 7 bases aligning to TRBD2. Germline CDR1 and CDR2: LGHNA and YNFKEQ. The V segment lost 0 bases and the J segment 0 bases; nucleotides outside the gene matches: 11. The CDR3 loop spans 19 amino acids. CDR3 region: CASSQEGRGGSLAKNIQYF. The CDR3, as DNA: TGTGCCAGCAGCCAAGAGGGTCGGGGCGGGAGCCTAGCCAAAAACATTCAGTACTTC.

The chain recombines TRBV4-1 with TRBJ2-7; a possible D gene is TRBD2 (5 bases). V dropped 0 bases and J dropped 4 bases, with 13 bases sitting between them. The CDR3 consists of 15 residues. Germline V gives CDR1 MGHRA, CDR2 YSYEKL. The chain's CDR3 is CASSQDLLGSYEQYF. The CDR3 DNA reads TGCGCCAGCAGCCAAGATTTGTTAGGGAGTTACGAGCAGTACTTC.

The chain carries TRBV5-1 and TRBJ2-7; D is ambiguous. CDR1 and CDR2 from the germline V gene are SGHRS and YFSETQ. This CDR3 has 13 residues. The ends were cut back, 5 bases at V and 1 base at J, with 10 bases in the middle. The chain's CDR3 is CASRASDSYEQYF. The CDR3 DNA follows: TGCGCCAGCAGGGCCTCCGATTCCTACGAGCAGTACTTC.

This rearrangement joins TRBV6-7 to TRBJ1-5, with TRBD1 matching over 10 bases. TRBV6-7 is an ORF for which the function is uncertain. The CDR3 spans 17 residues. V lost 0 bases, J lost 5 bases, and 7 bases stayed unmatched. CDR3 nucleotides: TGTGCCAGCAGTTACTCGCCGACAGGGGGCATAGATCAGCCCCAGCATTTT. Its protein product is CASSYSPTGGIDQPQHF.

The table lists this clone with a few counts. The chain joins TRBV7-9 to TRBJ1-3; 7 positions match TRBD1. Per germline, CDR1 SEHNR and CDR2 FQNEAQ (reference sequence). The length of the CDR3 is 16 residues. The junction had 6 bases not matched to a gene; V was cut back by 4 bases and J by 0 bases. The CDR3 region is CASSYRQGSSGNTIYF. For the CDR3, the DNA is TGTGCCAGCAGCTACAGACAGGGCTCCTCTGGAAACACCATATATTTT. Looking up the rest from reference TRBV7-9 and TRBJ1-3 gives the full variable domain: DTGVSQNPRHKITKRGQNVTFRCDPISEHNRLYWYRQTLGQGPEFLTYFQNEAQLEKSRLLSDRFSAERPKGSFSTLEIQRTEQGDSAMYLCASSYRQGSSGNTIYFGEGSWLTVV.

The V gene is TRBV6-5, the J gene TRBJ1-3; D unclear. The CDR3 sequence is 15 residues long. CDR1 is MNHEY and CDR2 is SVGAGI in the germline V gene. Trimming stripped 6 bases from V and 0 bases from J, with 12 bases between. The CDR3 bases are TGTGCCAGCAGCTCGTACAGTGGCTCTGGAAACACCATATATTTT. This sequence encodes CASSSYSGSGNTIYF.

V usage is TRBV10-3 and J usage is TRBJ1-1; weak D call: TRBD1 (5 bases). CDR1 and CDR2 from the germline V gene are ENHRY and SYGVKD. There are 12 residues in the CDR3. V was trimmed by 7 bases and J by 5 bases, leaving 11 bases between them. The CDR3 DNA is TGTGCCATCAAGGGGACGGGAACTGAAGCTTTCTTT. Protein sequence: CAIKGTGTEAFF.

The chain joins TRBV5-4 to TRBJ2-7; D remains unclear. The CDR3 sequence is 11 residues long. Germline V gene lookup returns CDR1 SGHNT and CDR2 YYREEE (reference sequence). Trimming removed 4 bases at V and 3 bases at J, with 5 bases between. The CDR3 DNA is TGTGCCAGCAGCAATCGCTACGAGCAGTACTTC. Protein product: CASSNRYEQYF.

V and J are TRBV11-3 and TRBJ2-7, with TRBD1 identical over 7 bases. The CDR3 runs 14 residues. Trimming took 5 bases from V and 0 from J; bases not matched to a gene: 4. The germline gives CDR1 SGHNT, CDR2 YENEEA. In nucleotides, the CDR3 is TGTGCCAGCAGCCGGGGACAGAGCTCCTACGAGCAGTACTTC. Protein sequence: CASSRGQSSYEQYF.

The chain employs TRBV7-3 and TRBJ2-1, with 11 nucleotides matching TRBD2. CDR3 length: 15 amino acids. The germline V gene has CDR1 SGHTA and CDR2 FQGTGA. The J segment lost 9 bases and the V segment lost 1 base, leaving 5 bases of the junction unmatched. Here the CDR3 reads CASSLIASGGLEQFF. The DNA of the CDR3 is TGTGCCAGCAGCTTAATCGCTAGCGGGGGGCTTGAGCAGTTCTTC.

The V call is TRBV6-1, the J call TRBJ2-7, with no clear D. The CDR3 totals 15 residues. The germline gives CDR1 MNHNS, CDR2 SASEGT. V lost 3 bases, J lost 5 bases, and 17 bases lay in between. CDR3: CASSEPARLRDEQYF. In DNA, the CDR3 is TGTGCCAGCAGTGAGCCAGCCCGGCTTCGGGACGAGCAGTACTTC.

V and J are TRBV7-8 and TRBJ1-4; a weak D match, TRBD1 (6 bases). Looked up from germline, CDR1 is SGHVS and CDR2 is FQNEAQ. V was pared by 4 bases and J by 6 bases, with 18 bases between. This CDR3 has 16 amino acids. CDR3 DNA sequence: TGTGCCAGCAGCTACTTCAACAGGGACGGGTATGAAAAACTGTTTTTT. Protein: CASSYFNRDGYEKLFF.

This sequence joins TRBV11-2 and TRBJ1-6; D possibly corresponds to TRBD1 (6 bases). The CDR3 extends over 15 amino acids. V was clipped by 1 base and J by 3 bases, with 7 bases between them. Germline V gene lookup returns CDR1 SGHAT and CDR2 FQNNGV. The CDR3 DNA is TGTGCCAGCAGCTTAGGCAGGGGCTATAATTCACCCCTCCACTTT. Its translation: CASSLGRGYNSPLHF.

The chain combines TRBV3-1 (or the pseudogene TRBV3-2) with TRBJ1-1, with 10 bases lining up with TRBD1. V trimming: 5 bases; J trimming: 0 bases; junction bases outside the gene matches: 9. CDR3 length: 17 amino acids. The germline V gene encodes CDR1 LGHDT and CDR2 YNNKEL (reference sequence). The CDR3 nucleotides are TGTGCCAGCAGCACCGGGACAGGGGTCCCGATGAACACTGAAGCTTTCTTT. It yields the protein CASSTGTGVPMNTEAFF.